The 17 T cell receptor beta chains below were found in one sample sequenced in a study of T-cell reconstitution after alpha-beta-depleted transplantation in children. A TCRbeta library incorporating unique molecular identifiers was prepared. TCRdb re-called the PCR reads with MiXCR, one entry per CDR3 protein. The repertoire holds about 980,000 distinct CDR3 sequences, with 25% to 30% as singletons. The specimen was PBMCs, mostly from graft donor cells, collected 360 days after TCRalphabeta/CD19-depleted stem cell transplant. These receptors all come from a boy in the first two years of life who had a stem cell transplant for SCID, so the T cells may come from the graft donor.

The chain uses TRBV6-1 and TRBJ2-5; unclear D gene. V was shortened by 5 bases and J by 1 base, with 17 bases between the two germline ends. CDR1 and CDR2 from the germline V gene are MNHNS and SASEGT. CDR3 length: 16 amino acids. The CDR3 is CASSTVPMGSQETQYF. Here the CDR3 DNA reads TGTGCCAGCAGTACCGTTCCAATGGGCAGCCAAGAGACCCAGTACTTC.

CDR3 region: CASSLGTSGEETQYF. The CDR3 bases are TGTGCCAGCAGCCTCGGGACTAGCGGCGAAGAGACCCAGTACTTC. V usage is TRBV12-3 or TRBV12-4 and J usage is TRBJ2-5, with 11 bases fitting TRBD2. V was clipped by 6 bases and J by 3 bases; unmatched bases: 6. CDR3 length equals 15 residues.

This clonotype was found a few times. The genes are TRBV7-2 and TRBJ2-7; 10 nucleotides agree with TRBD1. Germline loops: CDR1 SGHTA, CDR2 FQGNSA. V was clipped by 5 bases and J by 7 bases; unmatched bases: 5. The CDR3 has 13 amino acids. The CDR3 sequence is CASSAWTGGEQYF. As DNA, the CDR3 is TGTGCCAGCAGCGCCTGGACAGGGGGAGAGCAGTACTTC.

The rearrangement uses TRBV7-2 and TRBJ1-2; 7 bases line up with TRBD1. CDR3 length: 14 amino acids. Germline CDR1 SGHTA, CDR2 FQGNSA. The junction had 7 bases not matched to a gene; V was cut back by 4 bases and J by 5 bases. The CDR3 DNA follows: TGTGCCAGCAGCTCTCCGACAGGGCGGTATGGCTACACCTTC. Translation: CASSSPTGRYGYTF.

V usage is TRBV18 and J usage is TRBJ2-1; D unclear. Germline values: CDR1 KGHSH, CDR2 LQKENI. The V and J ends lost 6 bases and 5 bases respectively, with 17 bases between them. CDR3 length: 15 amino acids. CDR3 nucleotides: TGTGCCAGCTCCCCCACCCGGGCAACCAACAATGAGCAGTTCTTC. Translation: CASSPTRATNNEQFF. The whole variable domain, remainder taken from reference TRBV18 and TRBJ2-1, is NAGVMQNPRHLVRRRGQEARLRCSPMKGHSHVYWYRQLPEEGLKFMVYLQKENIIDESGMPKERFSAEFPKEGPSILRIQQVVRGDSAAYFCASSPTRATNNEQFFGPGTRLTVL.

This clonotype was counted only a few times. The chain is built from TRBV20-1 and TRBJ2-5; D could derive from TRBD1 or TRBD2 (5 bases each). With 3 bases removed from V and 3 bases from J, the gap between germline ends came to 14 bases. From germline, CDR1 is DFQATT and CDR2 SNEGSKA (reference sequence). The CDR3 loop spans 14 amino acids. CDR3 sequence reads: CSASYGTEEETQYF. As DNA, the CDR3 is TGCAGTGCTAGTTATGGGACCGAGGAAGAGACCCAGTACTTC.

The gene calls are TRBV10-2 and TRBJ1-1; D might be TRBD1 (5 bases). Trimming stripped 7 bases from V and 2 bases from J, with 11 bases between. The CDR3 runs 13 residues. CDR1 and CDR2 from the germline V gene are WSHSY and SAAADI. For the CDR3, the DNA is TGCGCCAGCAAGAGACAGCAAAACACTGAAGCTTTCTTT. Residues: CASKRQQNTEAFF.

Notes on this clonotype: Germline is not matched at one junction end, which may reflect a read error. The CDR3 region has the DNA TGTGCCAGTAGTGGTCCGGGGATGAACACTGAATCTTTCTTT. It yields the protein CASSGPGMNTESFF. The J gene is TRBJ1-1, the V gene TRBV19; D is uncertain. The CDR3 is 14 amino acids. CDR1 and CDR2 (germline): LNHDA, SQIVND (reference sequence).

This clonotype appeared a few times. The chain links TRBV21-1 to TRBJ2-7. TRBV21-1 is a pseudogene. The CDR3 is made up of 13 amino acids. The CDR3 is CASSKFGIYEQYF. For the CDR3, the DNA is TGTGCCAGCAGCAAATTCGGTATCTACGAGCAGTACTTC.

The rearrangement links TRBV29-1 to TRBJ2-7; a possible D gene is TRBD2 (5 bases). The V gene's germline CDR1 is SQVTM and CDR2 ANQGSEA. The V and J ends lost 7 bases and 1 base respectively, with 11 bases between them. The CDR3 length is 12 residues. The CDR3: CSGRTVSYEQYF. The CDR3 bases are TGCAGCGGGAGGACGGTATCCTACGAGCAGTACTTC.

This clonotype was seen once. The V and J genes are TRBV9 and TRBJ1-1; no clear D. V was trimmed by 1 base and J by 1 base, leaving 11 bases between them. The CDR3 has 15 residues. Per the germline V gene, CDR1 is SGDLS and CDR2 is YYNGEE. The CDR3 spells CASSVQGSKNTEAFF. CDR3 nucleotides: TGTGCCAGCAGCGTACAAGGTTCGAAGAACACTGAAGCTTTCTTT.

The chain is built from TRBV4-1 and TRBJ2-1; 8 positions agree with TRBD2. Trimming at V came to 0 bases and at J to 2 bases, leaving 6 bases not matched to a gene. This CDR3 is 17 amino acids long. Germline V gene data show CDR1 as MGHRA and CDR2 as YSYEKL. CDR3 region: CASSQDPAGGAYNEQFF. DNA of the CDR3: TGCGCCAGCAGCCAAGATCCGGCGGGGGGCGCCTACAATGAGCAGTTCTTC.

The sample holds a few counts of this clonotype. This chain connects TRBV29-1 to TRBJ1-1; 7 bases are a match to TRBD1. CDR1 and CDR2 (germline): SQVTM, ANQGSEA. Trimming removed 6 bases from V and 4 bases from J; junction bases left unmatched: 8. This CDR3 spans 13 amino acids. The CDR3 loop reads CSVRGSWSTEAFF. CDR3 in DNA: TGCAGCGTCAGGGGGTCCTGGAGCACTGAAGCTTTCTTT.

This clonotype was recorded many times. This chain connects TRBV29-1 to TRBJ2-1; D is ambiguous. Germline CDR1 is SQVTM and CDR2 is ANQGSEA. V lost 5 bases, J lost 0 bases, and 11 bases lay in between. This CDR3 has 14 residues. The CDR3 loop reads CSVWAPSSYNEQFF. The CDR3 DNA follows: TGCAGCGTTTGGGCCCCTAGCTCCTACAATGAGCAGTTCTTC.

The V call is TRBV5-1, the J call TRBJ1-3; no reliable D call. The germline V gene encodes CDR1 SGHRS and CDR2 YFSETQ. Trimming removed 5 bases at V and 1 base at J, with 7 bases between. The CDR3 is 13 amino acids. CDR3 nucleotide sequence: TGCGCCAGCAGTTCACGATCTGGAAACACCATATATTTT. Its translation: CASSSRSGNTIYF.

This clonotype occurred a few times. The chain couples TRBV7-6 to TRBJ1-2; D is undetermined. The CDR3 spans 13 residues. CDR1 is SGHVS, CDR2 FNYEAQ, per germline. V was cut by 1 base and J by 8 bases, with 11 bases left in between. The CDR3 protein is CASSLGGTLGYTF. In DNA form, the CDR3 reads TGTGCCAGCAGCTTAGGGGGAACACTCGGCTACACCTTC.

The V and J genes are TRBV15 and TRBJ2-1; weak D call: TRBD2 (7 bases). The CDR3 totals 16 residues. Germline-derived CDR1 and CDR2 are LNHNV and YYDKDF (reference sequence). V shed 5 bases and J shed 8 bases, with 22 bases lying between them. Written as DNA, the CDR3 is TGTGCCACCAGCCGCCGAGGTAGGGGGGGGTTCGATGAGCAGTTCTTC. Protein product: CATSRRGRGGFDEQFF.